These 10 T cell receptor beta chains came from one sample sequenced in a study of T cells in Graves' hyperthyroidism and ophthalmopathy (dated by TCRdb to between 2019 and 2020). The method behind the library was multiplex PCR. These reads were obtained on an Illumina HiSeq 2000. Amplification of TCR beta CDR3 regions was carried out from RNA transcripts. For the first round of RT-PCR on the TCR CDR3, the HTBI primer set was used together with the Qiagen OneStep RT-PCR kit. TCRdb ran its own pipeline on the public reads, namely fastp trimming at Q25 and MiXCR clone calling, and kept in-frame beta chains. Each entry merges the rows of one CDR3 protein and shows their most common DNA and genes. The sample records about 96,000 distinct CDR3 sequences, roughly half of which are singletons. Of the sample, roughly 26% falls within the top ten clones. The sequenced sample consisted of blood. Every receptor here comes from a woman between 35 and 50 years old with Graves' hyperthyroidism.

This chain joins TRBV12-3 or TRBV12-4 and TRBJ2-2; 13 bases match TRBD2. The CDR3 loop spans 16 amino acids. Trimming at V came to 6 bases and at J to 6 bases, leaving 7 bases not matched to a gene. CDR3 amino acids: CASRPTSGRAAGELFF. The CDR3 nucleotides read TGTGCCAGCAGGCCAACTAGCGGGAGGGCCGCCGGGGAGCTGTTTTTT.

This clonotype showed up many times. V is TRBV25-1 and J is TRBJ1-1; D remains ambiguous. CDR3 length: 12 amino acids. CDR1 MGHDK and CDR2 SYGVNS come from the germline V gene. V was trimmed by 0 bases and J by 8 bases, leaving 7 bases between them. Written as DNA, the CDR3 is TGTGCCAGCAGTGAATATAGGAGAGAAGCTTTCTTT. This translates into CASSEYRREAFF.

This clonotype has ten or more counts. The CDR3 loop is CASSMTGSHNQPQHF. As DNA, the CDR3 is TGTGCCAGTAGTATGACAGGATCTCACAATCAGCCCCAGCATTTT. The V gene is TRBV19, the J gene TRBJ1-5, with D possibly matching TRBD1 (6 bases). CDR1 is LNHDA and CDR2 is SQIVND in the germline V gene (reference sequence). The V and J ends lost 3 bases and 3 bases respectively, with 12 bases between them. CDR3 length equals 15 residues.

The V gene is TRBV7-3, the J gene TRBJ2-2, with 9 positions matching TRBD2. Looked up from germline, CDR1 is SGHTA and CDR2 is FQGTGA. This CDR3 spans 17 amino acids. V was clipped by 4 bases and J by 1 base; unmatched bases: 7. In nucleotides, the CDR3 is TGTGCCAGCAGCTCGCCAGCGGGAGGAAAGAACACCGGGGAGCTGTTTTTT. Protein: CASSSPAGGKNTGELFF.

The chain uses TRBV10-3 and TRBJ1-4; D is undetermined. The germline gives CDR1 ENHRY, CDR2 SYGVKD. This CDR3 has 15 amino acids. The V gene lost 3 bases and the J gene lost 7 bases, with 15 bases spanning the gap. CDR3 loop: CAISEEGRSAEKLFF. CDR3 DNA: TGTGCCATCAGTGAAGAAGGGCGGAGCGCTGAAAAACTGTTTTTT.

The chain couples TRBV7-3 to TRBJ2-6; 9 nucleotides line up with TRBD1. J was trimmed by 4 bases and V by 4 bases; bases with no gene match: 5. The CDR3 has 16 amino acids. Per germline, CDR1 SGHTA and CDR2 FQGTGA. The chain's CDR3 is CASSSGTGSGANVLTF. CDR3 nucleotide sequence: TGTGCCAGCAGCTCCGGGACAGGGTCGGGGGCCAACGTCCTGACTTTC.

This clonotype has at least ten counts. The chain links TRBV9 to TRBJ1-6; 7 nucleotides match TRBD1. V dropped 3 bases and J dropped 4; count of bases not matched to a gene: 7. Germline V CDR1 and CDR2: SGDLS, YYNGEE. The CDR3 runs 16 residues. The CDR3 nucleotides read TGTGCCAGCAGCGCCGGGACAGCCGGTTATAATTCACCCCTCCACTTT. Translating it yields CASSAGTAGYNSPLHF.

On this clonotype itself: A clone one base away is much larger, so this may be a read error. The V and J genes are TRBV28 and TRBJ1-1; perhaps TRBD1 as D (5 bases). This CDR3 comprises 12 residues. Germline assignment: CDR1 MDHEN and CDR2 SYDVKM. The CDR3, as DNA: TGTGCCAGCAGTTTGGGGGTACCTGAAGCTCTCTTT. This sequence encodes CASSLGVPEALF.

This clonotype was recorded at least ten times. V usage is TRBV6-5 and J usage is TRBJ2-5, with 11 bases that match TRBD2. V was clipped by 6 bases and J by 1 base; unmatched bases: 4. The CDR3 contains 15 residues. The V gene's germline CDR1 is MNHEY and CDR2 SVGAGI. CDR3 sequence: CASRIGTSGQETQYF. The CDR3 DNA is TGTGCCAGCAGGATAGGGACTAGCGGCCAAGAGACCCAGTACTTC.

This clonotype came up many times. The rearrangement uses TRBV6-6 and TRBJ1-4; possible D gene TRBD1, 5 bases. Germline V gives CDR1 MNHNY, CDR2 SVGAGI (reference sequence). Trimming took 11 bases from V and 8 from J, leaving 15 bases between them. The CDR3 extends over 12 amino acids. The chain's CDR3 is CAHNLEGEKLFF. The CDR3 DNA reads TGTGCCCATAACCTTGAGGGGGAAAAACTGTTTTTT.